The present T cell receptor beta chain was sequenced within a study of blood T cell repertoires in COVID-19. Study information: Spain, Italy and the United States supplied samples that represented acute and convalescent COVID-19. PBMCs, B-cell-depleted T cells, or T cells were the source of the cDNA or gDNA that made up the material.

Germline V gives CDR1 SSHAT, CDR2 FNYEAQ (reference sequence). CDR3 length equals 16 residues. Authors' methods: Quantification of nucleated cells was approximated via reference gene primer amplification. Sequencing was performed with immunoSEQ multiplex PCR; in TCRdb, only in-frame clones are kept and a portion is missing. That table gives V, J and clone size, and the DNA gave D and trimming. Of 120,000 to 150,000 clones in the sample, more than 70% were seen once. This clone was observed once. One end of the junction does not line up with germline, which may come from a read error. The sequenced material came from peripheral blood. This clonotype originated in a woman between 55 and 75 years old with acute or convalescent COVID-19. The rearrangement uses TRBV7-7 and TRBJ2-1, with D maybe TRBD1 (5 bases). The CDR3 region is CASSLRQTDSYNEQFF. The CDR3 bases are TGTGCTAGCAGCTTACGACAGACCGACTCCTACAATGAGCAGTTCTTC.